The 16 T cell receptor beta chains listed next were all sequenced from one sample in a study of blood T cell repertoires in COVID-19. This table comes from immunoSEQ multiplex PCR, and its TCRdb copy is limited to in-frame clones, with some not included. Among roughly 200,000 clones listed, about 88% were seen once. The sequencing input was peripheral blood. All receptors come from a middle-aged woman who had recovered from COVID-19.

The genes are TRBV30 and TRBJ1-2; the match to TRBD1 covers 8 bases. CDR1 GTSNPN and CDR2 SVGIG come from the germline V gene (reference sequence). V was pared by 0 bases and J by 6 bases, with 12 bases of the junction left unmatched. CDR3 length: 16 amino acids. The CDR3 nucleotides read TGTGCCTGGAGTGTACTGGGGTCGGCAGGGGGCAATGGCTACACCTTC. Amino acids: CAWSVLGSAGGNGYTF.

This sequence joins TRBV3-1 (or the pseudogene TRBV3-2) and TRBJ2-1; 11 bases map to TRBD2. V lost 3 bases and J lost 5; bases outside the gene matches: 6. From germline, CDR1 is LGHDT and CDR2 YNNKEL (reference sequence). The CDR3 has 16 amino acids. The CDR3 coding sequence is TGTGCCAGCAGCCACTTGGGACTAGCGGAAAACAATGAGCAGTTCTTC. Translated: CASSHLGLAENNEQFF.

This clone has more than one count but fewer than ten. This sequence joins TRBV12-3 or TRBV12-4 and TRBJ1-1; D ambiguous. This CDR3 spans 11 amino acids. Trimming took off 6 bases at V and 5 bases at J, with 7 bases between the two ends. DNA for the CDR3: TGTGCCAGCAGCTCAGGTACTGAAGCTTTCTTT. It specifies CASSSGTEAFF.

V gene TRBV6-5 combines with J gene TRBJ2-7, with 7 bases identical to TRBD1. CDR3 length equals 16 residues. CDR1 is MNHEY, CDR2 SVGAGI, per germline. Trimming at V came to 6 bases and at J to 1 base, leaving 12 bases not matched to a gene. The CDR3 loop reads CASSYNLGQQSYEQYF. CDR3 nucleotides: TGTGCCAGCAGCTACAATCTGGGACAGCAGTCCTACGAGCAGTACTTC.

Here the CDR3 reads CASSPGPGESPLHF. CDR3 DNA: TGTGCCAGCAGCCCAGGACCCGGGGAATCACCCCTCCACTTT. This sequence joins TRBV9 and TRBJ1-6, with D unresolved. This CDR3 has 14 residues. Germline CDR1 and CDR2: SGDLS and YYNGEE. The ends were cut back, 4 bases at V and 10 bases at J, with 15 bases in the middle.

The gene calls are TRBV28 and TRBJ2-3, with D perhaps TRBD2 (6 bases). CDR3 length equals 15 residues. V was cut by 5 bases and J by 0 bases, with 12 bases left in between. Germline CDR1 and CDR2: MDHEN and SYDVKM. The CDR3 region is CASSRASDSTDTQYF. CDR3 DNA: TGTGCCAGCAGTCGGGCTAGCGACAGCACAGATACGCAGTATTTT.

This clone was recorded once. The gene calls are TRBV5-1 and TRBJ2-7, with 7 bases lining up with TRBD1. The CDR3 extends over 17 amino acids. CDR1 and CDR2 (germline): SGHRS, YFSETQ. The V segment lost 3 bases and the J segment 0 bases; nucleotides outside the gene matches: 12. In DNA, the CDR3 is TGCGCCAGCAGCTCCAGACCACCGACAGGGCTCTCCTACGAGCAGTACTTC. Translated: CASSSRPPTGLSYEQYF.

The V gene is TRBV19, the J gene TRBJ2-4; D is perhaps TRBD1 (5 bases). The CDR3 spans 18 residues. Trimming stripped 0 bases from V and 0 bases from J, with 15 bases between. Germline V lookup: CDR1 LNHDA, CDR2 SQIVND (reference sequence). CDR3 protein: CASSIDGPGRIAKNIQYF. CDR3 nucleotides: TGTGCCAGTAGTATAGATGGTCCAGGGCGAATAGCCAAAAACATTCAGTACTTC.

The genes are TRBV6-5 and TRBJ1-1; 9 bases are shared with TRBD1. Germline assignment: CDR1 MNHEY and CDR2 SVGAGI. V dropped 4 bases and J dropped 12; count of bases not matched to a gene: 6. The CDR3 has 12 amino acids. This CDR3 is CASSSTGTGTFF. The CDR3 region has the DNA TGTGCCAGCAGTTCAACCGGGACAGGGACTTTCTTT.

The chain employs TRBV5-8 and TRBJ1-5; D is possibly TRBD1 (6 bases). This CDR3 is 15 amino acids long. Trimming took off 4 bases at V and 0 bases at J, with 11 bases between the two ends. The germline V gene encodes CDR1 SGHTS and CDR2 YDEGEE. The CDR3 is CASSLGGDSNQPQHF. In DNA, the CDR3 is TGTGCCAGCAGCCTTGGGGGCGATAGCAATCAGCCCCAGCATTTT.

J is TRBJ2-3 and V is TRBV30; 16 nucleotides match TRBD2. The J segment lost 4 bases and the V segment lost 8 bases, leaving 3 bases of the junction unmatched. This CDR3 is built from 14 residues. Germline V CDR1 and CDR2: GTSNPN, SVGIG (reference sequence). The CDR3 protein is CAGGLAGGADTQYF. In DNA, the CDR3 is TGTGCCGGGGGACTAGCGGGAGGGGCAGATACGCAGTATTTT.

This sequence joins TRBV6-1 and TRBJ1-5; no definite D call. The V end lost 4 bases, the J end lost 0 bases, and 13 bases lay between the germline ends. Germline V gene sequence: CDR1 MNHNS, CDR2 SASEGT. CDR3 length: 16 residues. The CDR3 reads CASSVEQHYSNQPQHF. The DNA for the CDR3 is TGTGCCAGCAGTGTCGAGCAGCACTATAGCAATCAGCCCCAGCATTTT.

The rearrangement links TRBV6-6 to TRBJ2-7, with unresolved D. V lost 5 bases to trimming and J lost 7 bases, with 18 bases between them. Germline values: CDR1 MNHNY, CDR2 SVGAGI (reference sequence). The CDR3 spans 14 residues. CDR3 amino acids: CASSPSLATTEQYF. The CDR3 DNA sequence: TGTGCCAGCAGTCCCTCGCTGGCCACTACGGAGCAGTACTTC.

This sequence joins TRBV15 and TRBJ1-1; D is unclear. The CDR3 extends over 12 amino acids. Germline CDR1 is LNHNV and CDR2 is YYDKDF (reference sequence). Trimming took 0 bases from V and 11 from J, leaving 10 bases between them. Here the CDR3 DNA reads TGTGCCACCAGCAGAGATCGCGTCGGGGCTTTCTTT. This translates into CATSRDRVGAFF.

This CDR3 reads CASRLAGDTGELFF. Written as DNA, the CDR3 is TGTGCCAGTAGGCTAGCGGGAGACACCGGGGAGCTGTTTTTT. The chain is built from TRBV19 and TRBJ2-2, with 10 nucleotides matching TRBD2. The CDR3 totals 14 residues. Looked up from germline, CDR1 is LNHDA and CDR2 is SQIVND (reference sequence). After removal of 6 bases from V and 3 bases from J, the junction contained 1 base not matched to a gene. The whole variable domain, remainder taken from reference TRBV19 and TRBJ2-2, is DGGITQSPKYLFRKEGQNVTLSCEQNLNHDAMYWYRQDPGQGLRLIYYSQIVNDFQKGDIAEGYSVSREKKESFPLTVTSAQKNPTAFYLCASRLAGDTGELFFGEGSRLTVL.

The chain uses TRBV6-5 and TRBJ1-1; 11 bases line up with TRBD1. CDR3 length equals 13 residues. Germline loops: CDR1 MNHEY, CDR2 SVGAGI. Germline trimming cut 6 bases from V and 4 bases from J; bases unmatched to any gene: 1. The CDR3 here is CASRDRGLTEAFF. For the CDR3, the DNA is TGTGCCAGCAGGGACAGGGGGCTCACTGAAGCTTTCTTT.